The present entry profiles one T cell receptor (beta chain) with its context. The data originate from a study of T cell changes during pregnancy in multiple sclerosis. The method was immunoSEQ multiplex PCR; TCRdb's version includes in-frame clones alone and lacks a portion of them. Of roughly 100,000 clones listed, around 92% are singletons. The CDR3 length is 17 residues. Trimming pared 2 bases from V and 1 base from J, leaving 18 bases between. The specimen was peripheral blood, collected after pregnancy. This sequence joins TRBV5-3 and TRBJ1-1; the D gene is possibly TRBD1 (5 bases). TRBV5-3 is flagged as an ORF with uncertain function. The TCR comes from a female donor with multiple sclerosis, enrolled in a pregnancy study. CDR3: CARSLHGGPGANTEAFF. The DNA of the CDR3 is TGTGCCAGAAGCTTACACGGGGGACCCGGTGCGAACACTGAAGCTTTCTTT.